Listed below are T cell receptor beta chains from one sample, sequenced in a study of control samples from healthy donors and cancer patients. Assay: immunoSEQ multiplex PCR; the TCRdb copy retains only in-frame clones and omits some. The repertoire holds some 120,000 clones, with more than 75% as singletons. The sequencing sample was made of blood. The receptors stem from a man in his forties or fifties in good health. Both conserved end residues are part of each CDR3. A D gene is named only where the DNA matches it firmly.

j_gene: TRBJ1-2; d_gene: NA; v_gene: TRBV2; CDR3aa: CASGGPSYGYTF; CDR3nt: TGTGCCAGCGGGGGACCCAGCTATGGCTACACCTTC
j_gene: TRBJ1-2; d_gene: NA; v_gene: TRBV6-5; CDR3aa: CASTSRDLMNGYTF; CDR3nt: TGTGCCAGCACCTCGAGGGACTTAATGAATGGCTACACCTTC
j_gene: TRBJ2-7; d_gene: NA; v_gene: TRBV13; CDR3aa: CASSQTGARPGDEQYF; CDR3nt: TGTGCCAGCAGCCAAACGGGGGCCAGACCGGGCGACGAGCAGTACTTC
j_gene: TRBJ2-1; d_gene: NA; v_gene: TRBV6-2/TRBV6-3; CDR3aa: CASSYPPNEQFF; CDR3nt: TGTGCCAGCAGTTACCCCCCCAATGAGCAGTTCTTC
j_gene: TRBJ1-1; d_gene: NA; v_gene: TRBV18; CDR3aa: CASSQMQGYTEAFF; CDR3nt: TGTGCCAGCTCACAGATGCAGGGGTACACTGAAGCTTTCTTT
j_gene: TRBJ1-3; d_gene: TRBD1; v_gene: TRBV11-2; CDR3aa: CASSWRPGGSGNTIYF; CDR3nt: TGTGCCAGCTCATGGCGCCCAGGGGGCTCTGGAAACACCATATATTTT
j_gene: TRBJ2-2; d_gene: TRBD2; v_gene: TRBV7-8; CDR3aa: CASSLARRGLVTTGELFF; CDR3nt: TGTGCCAGCAGCTTAGCTCGGCGAGGACTAGTGACAACCGGGGAGCTGTTTTTT
j_gene: TRBJ1-6; d_gene: TRBD1; v_gene: TRBV25-1; CDR3aa: CASSDIRTDRKHSPLHF; CDR3nt: TGTGCCAGCAGTGACATACGAACGGACAGGAAACATTCACCCCTCCACTTT
j_gene: TRBJ2-4; d_gene: NA; v_gene: TRBV2; CDR3aa: CASSEALLASPPRLAKNIQYF; CDR3nt: TGTGCCAGCAGTGAAGCGCTTTTGGCTTCCCCTCCCCGTCTAGCCAAAAACATTCAGTACTTC
j_gene: TRBJ2-7; d_gene: NA; v_gene: TRBV4-2; CDR3aa: CASSQVQGRGGRNSYEQYF; CDR3nt: TGTGCCAGCAGCCAAGTACAGGGAAGGGGCGGAAGGAACTCCTACGAGCAGTACTTC
j_gene: TRBJ1-5; d_gene: TRBD1; v_gene: TRBV7-9; CDR3aa: CASSLWTGSNQPQHF; CDR3nt: TGTGCCAGCAGCTTATGGACAGGGAGCAATCAGCCCCAGCATTTT